Below, 18 T cell receptor beta chains from the same sample are listed, as sequenced in a study of blood T cells in healthy people across ages. Through a sample-barcoded 5' primer and a J-beta primer mix, a second PCR was run for about 6 to 11 cycles. Each CDR3 protein gets one entry after TCRdb re-called the 5' RACE reads with MiXCR. The sample contains fewer than 2,000,000 distinct CDR3 sequences, roughly 32% of which appear only once. Sequenced sample: blood. The receptors derive from a woman younger than 45 in good health.

This chain connects TRBV20-1 to TRBJ2-7; D might be TRBD2 (7 bases). The CDR3 totals 13 residues. Looked up from germline, CDR1 is DFQATT and CDR2 is SNEGSKA (reference sequence). V lost 5 bases and J 4 bases, leaving 15 bases between the germline ends. DNA of the CDR3: TGCAGTGCTGGAGGGGGGAGGGGATACGAGCAGTACTTC. It codes for CSAGGGRGYEQYF.

This sequence joins TRBV20-1 and TRBJ2-1, with D unclear. The germline V and J ends were trimmed by 5 bases and 6 bases, with 14 bases remaining between them. The germline gives CDR1 DFQATT, CDR2 SNEGSKA (reference sequence). The CDR3 loop spans 13 amino acids. The CDR3 is CSADKETPNEQFF. For the CDR3, the DNA is TGCAGTGCTGATAAAGAAACCCCCAATGAGCAGTTCTTC.

This clonotype has a count of ten or more. The chain recombines TRBV10-3 with TRBJ1-2; D gene unclear. This CDR3 contains 15 residues. Germline V gives CDR1 ENHRY, CDR2 SYGVKD. The V end lost 2 bases, the J end lost 6 bases, and 16 bases lay between the germline ends. CDR3 region: CAISEPFGSMDGYTF. CDR3 DNA sequence: TGTGCCATCAGTGAGCCCTTTGGGTCTATGGATGGCTACACCTTC.

The chain employs TRBV4-1 and TRBJ1-5; tentatively, D is TRBD1 (5 bases). This CDR3 comprises 16 residues. The V end was cut by 1 base, the J end by 2 bases, with 12 bases between. The germline CDR1 and CDR2 sequences are MGHRA and YSYEKL. In DNA, the CDR3 is TGCGCCAGCAGCCAAGGGGACGGTCCTCGCAATCAGCCCCAGCATTTT. Translated: CASSQGDGPRNQPQHF.

This clonotype showed up just a few times. V usage is TRBV4-1 and J usage is TRBJ2-1; 11 bases map to TRBD2. Germline V CDR1 and CDR2: MGHRA, YSYEKL. V dropped 2 bases and J dropped 6; count of bases not matched to a gene: 6. The CDR3 covers 16 residues. The chain's CDR3 is CASSQRLAGLSNEQFF. The CDR3 DNA follows: TGCGCCAGCAGCCAAAGACTAGCGGGGTTGTCCAATGAGCAGTTCTTC.

The V gene is TRBV12-3 or TRBV12-4, the J gene TRBJ2-5; D tentatively fits TRBD1 or TRBD2 (5 bases each). The end of the DNA aligns better with TRBJ2-7, so the J call may be wrong. CDR3 length: 15 amino acids. The CDR3 here is CASSWDRATTCEQYF. DNA for the CDR3: TGTGCCAGCAGTTGGGACCGCGCGACCACCTGCGAGCAGTACTTC.

This chain uses TRBV2 with TRBJ1-1; 9 bases fit TRBD1. V dropped 3 bases and J dropped 5; count of bases not matched to a gene: 10. This CDR3 has 16 amino acids. The germline gives CDR1 SNHLY, CDR2 FYNNEI. The CDR3 coding sequence is TGTGCCAGCAGTGAGGAGGGACAGGGTCGAAGGACTGAAGCTTTCTTT. This translates into CASSEEGQGRRTEAFF.

The chain has TRBV27 and TRBJ2-1, with 8 bases fitting TRBD1. The CDR3 is 15 residues long. With V trimmed by 3 bases and J by 8 bases, 9 bases remained unmatched. Per germline, CDR1 MNHEY and CDR2 SMNVEV (reference sequence). The CDR3, as DNA: TGTGCCAGCAGTTTTAGGGGGCAGGGGGCTTATGAGCAGTTCTTC. Encoded protein: CASSFRGQGAYEQFF.

This clonotype has only a few counts. V usage is TRBV5-5 and J usage is TRBJ2-7; 8 nucleotides align to TRBD1. Unmatched junction bases numbered 7, after V lost 2 bases and J lost 6 bases. This CDR3 is 14 amino acids long. The germline CDR1 and CDR2 sequences are SGHKS and YYEKEE (reference sequence). The CDR3 nucleotides are TGTGCCAGCAGCTTTGGACAGGGAAGCGGCGAGCAGTACTTC. Its protein product is CASSFGQGSGEQYF. The complete variable domain, with remaining parts taken from reference TRBV5-5 and TRBJ2-7, reads DAGVTQSPTHLIKTRGQQVTLRCSPISGHKSVSWYQQVLGQGPQFIFQYYEKEERGRGNFPDRFSARQFPNYSSELNVNALLLGDSALYLCASSFGQGSGEQYFGPGTRLTVT.

The chain carries TRBV30 and TRBJ2-7; possibly TRBD2 for D (6 bases). V lost 5 bases to trimming and J lost 0 bases, with 8 bases between them. Germline assignment: CDR1 GTSNPN and CDR2 SVGIG (reference sequence). This CDR3 has 12 amino acids. CDR3 DNA: TGTGCCTGGGTCGGGGGCTCCTACGAGCAGTACTTC. It yields the protein CAWVGGSYEQYF.

The rearrangement uses TRBV19 and TRBJ2-5; no clear D gene. CDR1 and CDR2 from the germline V gene are LNHDA and SQIVND (reference sequence). The V end lost 7 bases, the J end lost 1 base, and 7 bases lay between the germline ends. The length of the CDR3 is 12 residues. CDR3 amino acids: CASITSQETQYF. CDR3 in DNA: TGTGCCAGTATTACCAGCCAAGAGACCCAGTACTTC.

The chain couples TRBV7-8 to TRBJ1-1; D is uncertain. V lost 0 bases and J lost 4, with 12 bases in between. The CDR3 extends over 15 amino acids. The germline V gene encodes CDR1 SGHVS and CDR2 FQNEAQ. Here the CDR3 DNA reads TGTGCCAGCAGCTTAGCCTCAACCTGGGGCACTGAAGCTTTCTTT. Translation gives CASSLASTWGTEAFF.

The V gene is TRBV20-1, the J gene TRBJ2-4, with D possibly being TRBD1 or TRBD2 (5 bases each). Judging by the DNA end, TRBJ2-7 fits better; the J call may be wrong. The CDR3 length is 14 residues. Germline V gene data show CDR1 as DFQATT and CDR2 as SNEGSKA (reference sequence). CDR3 in DNA: TGCAGTGTTTCCCCGGCCAGGGACGATTACGAGCAGTACTTC. Its protein is CSVSPARDDYEQYF.

This clonotype was counted between two and nine times. This chain uses TRBV20-1 with TRBJ1-2, with D possibly being TRBD1 (5 bases). This CDR3 spans 11 amino acids. The V gene's germline CDR1 is DFQATT and CDR2 SNEGSKA (reference sequence). CDR3 residues: CRPGTAYGYTF. CDR3 coding DNA: TGCAGGCCCGGGACGGCTTATGGCTACACCTTC.

The genes are TRBV6-2 or TRBV6-3 and TRBJ1-6; possible D gene TRBD1, 5 bases. The CDR3 contains 14 residues. Per germline, CDR1 MNHEY and CDR2 SVGEGT. The ends were cut back, 11 bases at V and 10 bases at J, with 21 bases in the middle. Here the CDR3 reads CACGADTLGSPLHF. The CDR3 DNA reads TGTGCCTGCGGGGCCGATACACTCGGGTCACCCCTCCACTTT.

This clonotype was counted only a few times. The chain couples TRBV10-3 to TRBJ2-7, with D uncertain. The CDR3 contains 14 residues. CDR1 and CDR2 (germline): ENHRY, SYGVKD. The V end was cut by 7 bases, the J end by 1 base, with 14 bases between. The CDR3 coding sequence is TGTGCCATCACTACAGACCTAATTTCCTACGAGCAGTACTTC. It yields the protein CAITTDLISYEQYF.

The chain has TRBV20-1 and TRBJ2-7; D is ambiguous. There are 14 residues in the CDR3. Germline CDR1 is DFQATT and CDR2 is SNEGSKA (reference sequence). V gave up 6 bases and J gave up 0 bases, with 15 bases separating them. CDR3 sequence: CSATGAVSSYEQYF. In DNA form, the CDR3 reads TGCAGTGCAACCGGCGCGGTTAGCTCCTACGAGCAGTACTTC.

The chain links TRBV27 to TRBJ2-3; no definite D call. The V and J ends lost 2 bases and 0 bases respectively, with 9 bases between them. Looked up from germline, CDR1 is MNHEY and CDR2 is SMNVEV (reference sequence). CDR3 length: 15 residues. CDR3 sequence: CASSLTTPSTDTQYF. For the CDR3, the DNA is TGTGCCAGCAGTTTAACGACCCCTAGCACAGATACGCAGTATTTT.